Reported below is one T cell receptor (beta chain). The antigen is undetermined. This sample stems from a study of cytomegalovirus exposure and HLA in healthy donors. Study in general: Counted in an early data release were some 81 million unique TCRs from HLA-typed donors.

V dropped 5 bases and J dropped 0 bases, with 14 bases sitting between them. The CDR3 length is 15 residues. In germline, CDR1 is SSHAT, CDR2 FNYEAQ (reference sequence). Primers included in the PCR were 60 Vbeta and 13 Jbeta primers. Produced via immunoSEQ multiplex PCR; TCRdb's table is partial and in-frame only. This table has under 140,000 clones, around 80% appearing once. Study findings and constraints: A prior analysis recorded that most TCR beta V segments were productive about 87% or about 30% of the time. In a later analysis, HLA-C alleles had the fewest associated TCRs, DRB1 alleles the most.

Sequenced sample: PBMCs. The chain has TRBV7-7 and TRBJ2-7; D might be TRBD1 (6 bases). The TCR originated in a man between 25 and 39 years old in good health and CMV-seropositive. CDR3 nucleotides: TGTGCCAGCAGCCCAGGAACAGGGACCTCCTACGAGCAGTACTTC. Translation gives CASSPGTGTSYEQYF.